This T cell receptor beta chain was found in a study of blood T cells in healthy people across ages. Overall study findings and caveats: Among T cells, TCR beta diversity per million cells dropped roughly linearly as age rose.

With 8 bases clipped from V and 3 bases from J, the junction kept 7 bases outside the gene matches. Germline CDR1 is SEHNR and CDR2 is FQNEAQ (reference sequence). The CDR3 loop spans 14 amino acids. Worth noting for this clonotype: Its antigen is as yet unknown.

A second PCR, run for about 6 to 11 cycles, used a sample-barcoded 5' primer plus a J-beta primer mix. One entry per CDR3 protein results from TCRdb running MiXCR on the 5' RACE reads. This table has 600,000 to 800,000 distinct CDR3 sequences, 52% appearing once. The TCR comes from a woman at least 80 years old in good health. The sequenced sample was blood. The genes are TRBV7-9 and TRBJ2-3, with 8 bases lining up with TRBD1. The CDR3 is CASGPGQGTDTQYF. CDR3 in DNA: TGTGCCAGCGGCCCCGGACAGGGAACAGATACGCAGTATTTT.